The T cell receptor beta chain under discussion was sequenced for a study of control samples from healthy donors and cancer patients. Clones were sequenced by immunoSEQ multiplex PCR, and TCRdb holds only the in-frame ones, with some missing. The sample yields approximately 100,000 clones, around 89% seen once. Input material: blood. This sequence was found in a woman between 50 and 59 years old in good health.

CDR3 coding DNA: TGTGCCTGGGATACAGGGGGCCCGATGAACACTGAAGCTTTCTTT. Amino acids: CAWDTGGPMNTEAFF. The chain links TRBV30 to TRBJ1-1; 9 bases fit TRBD1. V gave up 5 bases and J gave up 0 bases; unmatched junction bases: 7. The CDR3 is 15 amino acids. Looked up from germline, CDR1 is GTSNPN and CDR2 is SVGIG (reference sequence). The full variable domain, with the rest looked up from reference TRBV30 and TRBJ1-1, is SQTIHQWPATLVQPVGSPLSLECTVEGTSNPNLYWYRQAAGRGLQLLFYSVGIGQISSEVPQNLSASRPQDRQFILSSKKLLLSDSGFYLCAWDTGGPMNTEAFFGQGTRLTVV.